A single T cell receptor (beta chain) is shown here with its context. The target antigen is unknown. The data are from a study of vaccination effects on CD4 cells after COVID-19. Overall study: Early samples were taken at day +14, late at days +241, +227, +161. Post-vaccine specimens arrived a median 72 days past the second dose.

Viral peptide pool expansion of antigen-specific CD4+ T cells preceded sequencing in the ViraFEST assay. Cells that had been cultured for 9 to 10 days were the source of isolated CD4+ T cells. This person's SARS-CoV-2 infection, confirmed by PCR, occurred between March and December 2020. Subjects were given two BNT162b2 or mRNA-1273 vaccine doses. The authors exchanged half the medium for IL-2 medium on days 3 and 7. The protocol was immunoSEQ multiplex PCR, while the TCRdb copy is restricted to in-frame clones and leaves out a portion. The repertoire holds 15,000 or so clones, less than 85% seen once, with approximately 20% in the top ten. Study-wide results and limits: New vaccine-induced clones were the main type among post-vaccine spike-reactive clones in convalescents.

The germline V gene encodes CDR1 SGHNT and CDR2 YENEEA. V shed 5 bases, J shed 7 bases, and the junction held 11 bases outside the gene matches. This CDR3 spans 16 amino acids. V is TRBV11-3 and J is TRBJ2-5, with TRBD2 matching 12 bases. The TCR was taken from a human donor who had a prior SARS-CoV-2 infection. Sequences were derived from CD4+ T cells from PBMCs cultured with SARS-CoV-2 spike peptides, sampled after COVID-19 vaccination. The CDR3: CASSLASGRAFVTQYF. For the CDR3, the DNA is TGTGCCAGCAGCCTTGCTAGCGGGAGGGCATTCGTGACCCAGTACTTC. Full variable domain (rest looked up from reference TRBV11-3 and TRBJ2-5): EAGVVQSPRYKIIEKKQPVAFWCNPISGHNTLYWYLQNLGQGPELLIRYENEEAVDDSQLPKDRFSAERLKGVDSTLKIQPAELGDSAVYLCASSLASGRAFVTQYFGPGTRLLVL.